The 8 T cell receptor beta chains listed next were all sequenced from one sample in a study of metastatic and nonmetastatic thyroid tumors. TCRdb re-analyzed the PCR reads using MiXCR. The profile covers approximately 50,000 clones, with approximately 22% appearing a single time and about 3.9% taken by the ten largest. Patients had received no treatment of any kind before thyroid surgery. Sequenced input: blood. Source of these receptors: a female donor with papillary thyroid cancer or a benign thyroid nodule (not recorded which). Some clones in this sample may be carry-over from other donors' samples.

In this sample, this clone turned up many times. This chain uses TRBV2 with TRBJ1-6; possible D gene TRBD1, 5 bases. The CDR3 has 16 amino acids. Germline loops: CDR1 SNHLY, CDR2 FYNNEI. Trimming took off 2 bases at V and 7 bases at J, with 15 bases between the two ends. CDR3 nucleotides: TGTGCCAGCAGTGAATCGTGGCAGGGAAACAATTCACCCCTCCACTTT. Its protein is CASSESWQGNNSPLHF.

This clone was seen many times. The gene calls are TRBV2 and TRBJ2-2, with a tentative D call TRBD1 (5 bases). The CDR3 spans 14 residues. With 6 bases removed from V and 4 bases from J, the gap between germline ends came to 12 bases. CDR1 is SNHLY and CDR2 is FYNNEI in the germline V gene. This CDR3 reads CASRSQGSTGELFF. The CDR3 DNA follows: TGTGCCAGCAGGTCGCAGGGTAGCACCGGGGAGCTGTTTTTT.

This clone was found once. The chain joins TRBV30 to TRBJ2-7; no reliable D call. The V and J ends lost 2 bases and 2 bases respectively, with 16 bases between them. This CDR3 has 15 residues. The germline V gene encodes CDR1 GTSNPN and CDR2 SVGIG (reference sequence). In nucleotides, the CDR3 is TGTGCCTGGAGTACGCAGAGGCTACATGCCTACGAGCAGTACTTC. Amino acids: CAWSTQRLHAYEQYF.

The sample holds many counts of this clone. The V call is TRBV6-4, the J call TRBJ2-5; no definite D call. Germline CDR1 and CDR2: MRHNA and SNTAGT. The CDR3 runs to 11 residues. Trimming removed 6 bases at V and 3 bases at J, with 5 bases between. In nucleotides, the CDR3 is TGTGCCAGCAGGAATAAAGAGACCCAGTACTTC. Its protein product is CASRNKETQYF.

The chain joins TRBV5-1 to TRBJ2-7; D uncertain. Germline assignment: CDR1 SGHRS and CDR2 YFSETQ. The germline V and J ends were trimmed by 0 bases and 13 bases, with 23 bases remaining between them. The CDR3 has 15 amino acids. CDR3 sequence: CASSLDRTAAYEYYF. CDR3 DNA: TGCGCCAGCAGCTTGGATAGGACGGCTGCCTACGAGTATTACTTC.

This clone has at least ten counts. V and J are TRBV4-1 and TRBJ2-3; D perhaps matches TRBD1 (6 bases). The CDR3 is 15 residues long. CDR1 MGHRA and CDR2 YSYEKL come from the germline V gene. Trimming cost V 1 base and J 2 bases, with 10 bases left between them. This CDR3 reads CASSQGQVSTDTQYF. DNA of the CDR3: TGCGCCAGCAGCCAAGGACAGGTTTCCACAGATACGCAGTATTTT.

The table lists this clone with many counts. The gene calls are TRBV24-1 and TRBJ2-6; D is tentatively TRBD1 or TRBD2 (7 bases each). Germline loops: CDR1 KGHDR, CDR2 SFDVKD. The CDR3 is made up of 20 amino acids. V lost 3 bases and J 0 bases, leaving 20 bases between the germline ends. CDR3: CATSDPRGGTDTSGANVLTF. The CDR3 DNA reads as TGTGCCACCAGTGATCCCCGGGGAGGGACAGACACCTCTGGGGCCAACGTCCTGACTTTC.

As for this clone: With a much larger clone just one base away, this may be a read error. The chain joins TRBV18 to TRBJ2-3; 7 bases align to TRBD1. The CDR3 is 13 amino acids. Germline V gene sequence: CDR1 KGHSH, CDR2 LQKENI. The CDR3 DNA is TGTGCCAGCTCATTGACAGGGAAAGATCCGCAGTATTTT. Translation gives CASSLTGKDPQYF. The whole variable domain, remainder taken from reference TRBV18 and TRBJ2-3, is NAGVMQNPRHLVRRRGQEARLRCSPMKGHSHVYWYRQLPEEGLKFMVYLQKENIIDESGMPKERFSAEFPKEGPSILRIQQVVRGDSAAYFCASSLTGKDPQYFGPGTRLTVL.